Following are 10 T cell receptor beta chains from one sample sequenced in a study of shared clonotypes between healthy human individuals (dated by TCRdb to 2019 to 2021). Receptor libraries were prepared by the immunoSEQ multiplex PCR assay. In TCRdb, the immuneACCESS table is reduced to in-frame sequences with V and J assigned. These tables do not hold every clone; where another copy was compared, an unresolved V gene accounts for under half, and the others remain unexplained. The sample table lists 300,000 to 400,000 clones, approximately 79% of them with a count of one. About a tenth of the sample lies in the top ten. Sample: memory CD4+ T cells sorted from blood. The sample's cell subset or site, from its label and the paper: CD45RA-negative fraction. The receptors here all came from a young man in good health.

The DNA of the CDR3 is TGTGCCAGCAGCCGCGGGAGCCACTCCTACGAGCAGTACTTC. Its protein is CASSRGSHSYEQYF. The rearrangement uses TRBV7-2 and TRBJ2-7, with TRBD2 matching over 7 bases. The J segment lost 0 bases and the V segment lost 5 bases, leaving 4 bases of the junction unmatched. The length of the CDR3 is 14 residues. Germline lookup yields CDR1 SGHTA and CDR2 FQGNSA.

The chain is built from TRBV7-8 and TRBJ2-5; no definite D call. This CDR3 has 13 amino acids. V was shortened by 0 bases and J by 0 bases, with 2 bases between the two germline ends. Germline CDR1 and CDR2: SGHVS and FQNEAQ. The CDR3 DNA reads TGTGCCAGCAGCTTAGCCGACCAAGAGACCCAGTACTTC. Encoded protein: CASSLADQETQYF. Based on the CDR3 plus reference TRBV7-8 and TRBJ2-5, the full variable domain is GAGVSQSPRYKVAKRGQDVALRCDPISGHVSLFWYQQALGQGPEFLTYFQNEAQLDKSGLPSDRFFAERPEGSVSTLKIQRTQQEDSAVYLCASSLADQETQYFGPGTRLLVL.

The V and J genes are TRBV27 and TRBJ2-3, with D possibly TRBD2 on 5 matching bases. The CDR3 extends over 14 amino acids. Germline V gene data show CDR1 as MNHEY and CDR2 as SMNVEV (reference sequence). V lost 0 bases and J 9 bases, leaving 13 bases between the germline ends. The CDR3 DNA is TGTGCCAGCAGTTTATCGAGGGAGATAACAACGCAGTATTTT. Protein product: CASSLSREITTQYF.

The V and J genes are TRBV2 and TRBJ1-5; D is unresolved. The germline V and J ends were trimmed by 9 bases and 5 bases, with 8 bases remaining between them. The V gene's germline CDR1 is SNHLY and CDR2 FYNNEI. This CDR3 region has 11 residues. CDR3 residues: CASGEDQPQHF. As DNA, the CDR3 is TGTGCCAGTGGGGAGGATCAGCCCCAGCATTTT.

This clone was seen a single time. The V and J genes are TRBV6-5 and TRBJ2-2; D not certain. Germline CDR1 reads MNHEY; CDR2 reads SVGAGI. Trimming left V 6 bases short and J 4 bases short, with 12 bases between. The CDR3 contains 14 residues. The CDR3 here is CASRPELSTGELFF. The CDR3 DNA sequence: TGTGCCAGCAGACCTGAACTATCCACCGGGGAGCTGTTTTTT.

CDR3 bases: TGTGCCAGCAGTACAGTGTCGGGGGGCGCATATGAGCAGTTCTTC. Its protein product is CASSTVSGGAYEQFF. This sequence joins TRBV27 and TRBJ2-1; possibly TRBD2 for D (7 bases). Trimming cost V 5 bases and J 8 bases, with 19 bases left between them. The CDR3 spans 15 residues. The germline gives CDR1 MNHEY, CDR2 SMNVEV (reference sequence).

The genes are TRBV5-8 and TRBJ1-4; D gene unclear. The CDR3 runs 16 residues. Looked up from germline, CDR1 is SGHTS and CDR2 is YDEGEE. The V and J ends lost 6 bases and 0 bases respectively, with 15 bases between them. CDR3 loop: CASTPSGVATNEKLFF. The CDR3 DNA sequence: TGTGCCAGCACCCCCTCGGGCGTTGCAACTAATGAAAAACTGTTTTTT.

The CDR3 nucleotides read TGCGCCAGCAGCCGACAGGGGGCAGGCACAGATACGCAGTATTTT. Its translation: CASSRQGAGTDTQYF. The chain combines TRBV5-1 with TRBJ2-3; the match to TRBD1 covers 10 bases. CDR3 length: 15 amino acids. Germline trimming cut 4 bases from V and 1 base from J; bases unmatched to any gene: 3. From germline, CDR1 is SGHRS and CDR2 YFSETQ.

The rearrangement links TRBV5-4 to TRBJ2-3, with D perhaps being TRBD1 or TRBD2 (6 bases each). The V end was cut by 5 bases, the J end by 6 bases, with 19 bases between. The CDR3 length is 15 residues. Germline CDR1 is SGHNT and CDR2 is YYREEE (reference sequence). CDR3 coding DNA: TGTGCCAGCAGAAAAAATTACAGGGAGGAGGATACGCAGTATTTT. Encoded protein: CASRKNYREEDTQYF.

This clone was counted a few times. The CDR3, as DNA: TGTGCCAGCAGCCAAGTCGGAGGGGCACCCGGAAACACCATATATTTT. Its translation is CASSQVGGAPGNTIYF. The chain uses TRBV7-9 and TRBJ1-3, with a possible D match to TRBD1 (5 bases). The V and J ends lost 5 bases and 4 bases respectively, with 18 bases between them. The CDR3 has 16 amino acids. The germline gives CDR1 SEHNR, CDR2 FQNEAQ (reference sequence).